The 15 T cell receptor beta chains in this list originate from one sample, sequenced in a study of T cell responses to AZD1222 COVID-19 vaccine. Sequencing was performed with immunoSEQ multiplex PCR; in TCRdb, only in-frame clones are kept and a portion is missing. The data show some 140,000 clones, approximately 85% seen once. The input for sequencing was peripheral blood, taken 28 days after the second dose of the MenACWY control vaccine. The receptors stem from an adult who received the MenACWY meningococcal vaccine as a control.

This chain's CDR3 is CASSTTGGSSQPQHF. CDR3 bases: TGTGCCAGCAGCACGACAGGGGGAAGTAGTCAGCCCCAGCATTTT. This chain links TRBV7-9 with TRBJ1-5, with TRBD1 matching over 9 bases. The CDR3 is 15 residues long. With 5 bases clipped from V and 6 bases from J, the junction kept 8 bases outside the gene matches. Germline CDR1 reads SEHNR; CDR2 reads FQNEAQ (reference sequence).

This clone was seen a handful of times. The chain links TRBV5-6 to TRBJ2-5; D is unclear. Per germline, CDR1 SGHDT and CDR2 YYEEEE. The CDR3 is made up of 14 amino acids. V gave up 0 bases and J gave up 8 bases, with 14 bases separating them. The chain's CDR3 is CASSLAVRTLTQYF. The CDR3 DNA sequence: TGTGCCAGCAGCTTGGCCGTAAGGACGCTTACCCAGTACTTC.

This chain joins TRBV24-1 and TRBJ2-2, with D possibly matching TRBD2 (5 bases). This CDR3 contains 16 residues. The V and J ends lost 6 bases and 0 bases respectively, with 13 bases between them. CDR1 KGHDR and CDR2 SFDVKD come from the germline V gene. The CDR3 is CATSPSGLPNTGELFF. The CDR3 DNA reads as TGTGCCACCAGTCCCTCAGGACTTCCGAACACCGGGGAGCTGTTTTTT.

With regard to this clone: The junction departs from the called germline gene at one end, perhaps through a read error. The gene calls are TRBV6-5 and TRBJ2-6; tentative D call: TRBD1 (6 bases). Looked up from germline, CDR1 is MNHEY and CDR2 is SVGAGI. The CDR3 spans 10 residues. CDR3 residues: CASRGRQADF. CDR3 coding DNA: TGTGCCAGCAGGGGGAGACAGGCCGATTTC.

A single count supports this clone. The genes are TRBV10-2 and TRBJ2-2, with 14 bases matching TRBD2. CDR1 and CDR2 (germline): WSHSY, SAAADI. This CDR3 spans 17 amino acids. V lost 6 bases and J lost 3; bases outside the gene matches: 6. CDR3 DNA sequence: TGCGCCAGCAGGGATCCGGGACTAGCGGGAGACACCGGGGAGCTGTTTTTT. This gives the protein CASRDPGLAGDTGELFF.

This chain uses TRBV3-1 (or the pseudogene TRBV3-2) with TRBJ1-1, with no clear D. V shed 3 bases and J shed 5 bases, with 16 bases lying between them. This CDR3 contains 15 residues. CDR1 LGHDT and CDR2 YNNKEL come from the germline V gene (reference sequence). CDR3 sequence reads: CASSQPGGGRTEAFF. The CDR3 coding sequence is TGTGCCAGCAGCCAGCCAGGAGGAGGTAGGACTGAAGCTTTCTTT.

This chain connects TRBV10-1 to TRBJ1-2; tentative D call: TRBD1 (5 bases). The V gene lost 4 bases and the J gene lost 4 bases, with 10 bases spanning the gap. Germline CDR1 and CDR2: WNHNN and SYGVQD (reference sequence). The CDR3 is 13 residues long. The CDR3 nucleotides are TGCGCCAGCAGTGGGGACGGTATCTATGGCTACACCTTC. This encodes CASSGDGIYGYTF.

The chain recombines TRBV5-4 with TRBJ1-1; 9 bases line up with TRBD1. With V trimmed by 3 bases and J by 8 bases, 5 bases remained unmatched. CDR3 length equals 13 residues. The germline gives CDR1 SGHNT, CDR2 YYREEE (reference sequence). Written as DNA, the CDR3 is TGTGCCAGCAGCTGGGGACAGGGAGCCGAAGCTTTCTTT. This gives the protein CASSWGQGAEAFF.

This chain connects TRBV19 to TRBJ1-3; TRBD1 is a possible D gene (6 bases). The CDR3 is 14 amino acids. The germline V and J ends were trimmed by 5 bases and 4 bases, with 12 bases remaining between them. From germline, CDR1 is LNHDA and CDR2 SQIVND (reference sequence). The CDR3 nucleotides read TGTGCCAGTAGTCCGGGACACCAAGGAAACACCATATATTTT. It is translated as CASSPGHQGNTIYF. The full variable domain, rest sourced from reference TRBV19 and TRBJ1-3, is DGGITQSPKYLFRKEGQNVTLSCEQNLNHDAMYWYRQDPGQGLRLIYYSQIVNDFQKGDIAEGYSVSREKKESFPLTVTSAQKNPTAFYLCASSPGHQGNTIYFGEGSWLTVV.

This chain links TRBV6-2 or TRBV6-3 with TRBJ1-2; D is ambiguous. This CDR3 is 11 amino acids long. Trimming took 5 bases from V and 8 from J, leaving 9 bases between them. Germline V gives CDR1 MNHEY, CDR2 SVGEGT. The CDR3 sequence: CASSLGRGYTF. CDR3 nucleotide sequence: TGTGCCAGCAGTCTAGGGAGGGGCTACACCTTC.

This sequence joins TRBV6-5 and TRBJ1-2; 10 bases are a match to TRBD1. The length of the CDR3 is 14 residues. Germline V gene sequence: CDR1 MNHEY, CDR2 SVGAGI. With 7 bases clipped from V and 3 bases from J, the junction kept 5 bases outside the gene matches. CDR3 sequence: CASNRQGAYYGYTF. The CDR3 bases are TGTGCCAGCAACCGACAGGGGGCGTACTATGGCTACACCTTC.

The chain links TRBV28 to TRBJ1-5; D gene uncertain. The CDR3 consists of 14 residues. V gave up 2 bases and J gave up 1 base, with 6 bases separating them. Germline V lookup: CDR1 MDHEN, CDR2 SYDVKM. CDR3: CASSLAGSNQPQHF. For the CDR3, the DNA is TGTGCCAGCAGTTTAGCAGGAAGCAATCAGCCCCAGCATTTT.

This clone is a singleton in its sample. This chain uses TRBV9 with TRBJ1-5; no firm D call. This CDR3 region has 14 residues. Trimming left V 1 base short and J 2 bases short, with 7 bases between. Germline V gene sequence: CDR1 SGDLS, CDR2 YYNGEE. The CDR3 sequence: CASSVTGGNQPQHF. The CDR3 region has the DNA TGTGCCAGCAGCGTAACTGGAGGCAATCAGCCCCAGCATTTT.

The chain recombines TRBV6-2 or TRBV6-3 with TRBJ2-2; D gene ambiguous. CDR1 is MNHEY, CDR2 SVGEGT, per germline. The CDR3 totals 14 residues. Between the trimmed V and J ends, which lost 3 bases and 8 bases, there was a span of 13 bases. The CDR3 bases are TGTGCCAGCAGTTATTTCGTCTCATCGGGGGAGCTGTTTTTT. Encoded protein: CASSYFVSSGELFF.

The J gene is TRBJ1-6, the V gene TRBV9; D may be TRBD1 (5 bases). Germline V gene sequence: CDR1 SGDLS, CDR2 YYNGEE. Trimming shortened V by 1 base and J by 7 bases, and 6 bases separated the two germline ends. The CDR3 consists of 13 residues. The CDR3: CASSVKGNSPLHF. CDR3 coding DNA: TGTGCCAGCAGCGTAAAGGGGAATTCACCCCTCCACTTT.